Listed below are T cell receptor beta chains from one sample, sequenced in a study of T cells in Graves' hyperthyroidism and ophthalmopathy. TCRdb redid the calling of the multiplex PCR reads with MiXCR, one entry per CDR3 protein. This sample yields about 420,000 distinct CDR3 sequences, of which around a sixth are seen a single time; almost 8% belongs to the top ten. The sequencing sample was made of blood. The receptors come from a woman in her late teens or twenties with Graves' hyperthyroidism. CDR3s include the opening cysteine and the closing phenylalanine or tryptophan. D genes are given only for firm matches. Some rows have no size entry. The others give once, few or many, or a class for an expanded clone.

v_gene: TRBV5-1; j_gene: TRBJ1-6; d_gene: NA; abundance: few; CDR3aa: CASSLDGRSYNSPLHF; CDR3nt: TGCGCCAGCAGCTTGGACGGAAGGTCCTATAATTCACCCCTCCACTTT
v_gene: TRBV29-1; j_gene: TRBJ2-1; d_gene: TRBD2; abundance: many; CDR3aa: CSVPRRGGANNEQFF; CDR3nt: TGCAGCGTTCCACGTCGGGGGGGCGCGAACAATGAGCAGTTCTTC
v_gene: TRBV3-1; j_gene: TRBJ2-2; d_gene: TRBD2; abundance: many; CDR3aa: CASSPRSSGTYTGELFF; CDR3nt: TGTGCCAGCAGCCCTCGATCTAGCGGGACTTACACCGGGGAGCTGTTTTTT
v_gene: TRBV19; j_gene: TRBJ2-2; d_gene: TRBD2; abundance: few; CDR3aa: CASATQPGGAGELFF; CDR3nt: TGTGCCAGTGCGACCCAGCCGGGGGGAGCCGGGGAGCTGTTTTTT
v_gene: TRBV4-1; j_gene: TRBJ1-5; d_gene: NA; abundance: few; CDR3aa: CASSLGGAGDSNQPQHF; CDR3nt: TGCGCCAGCAGCCTAGGAGGGGCAGGGGATAGCAATCAGCCCCAGCATTTT
v_gene: TRBV7-2; j_gene: TRBJ2-3; d_gene: NA; abundance: many; CDR3aa: CASSLTSTSMDTQYF; CDR3nt: TGTGCCAGCAGCTTAACCAGTACTAGTATGGATACGCAGTATTTT
v_gene: TRBV20-1; j_gene: TRBJ1-6; d_gene: TRBD1; abundance: many; CDR3aa: CSANPGTGGVLALHF; CDR3nt: TGCAGTGCTAACCCCGGGACAGGGGGCGTATTAGCCCTCCACTTT
v_gene: TRBV4-2; j_gene: TRBJ1-2; d_gene: NA; abundance: NA; CDR3aa: CASSQATTPYYGYTF; CDR3nt: TGTGCCAGCAGCCAAGCTACCACACCTTACTATGGCTACACCTTC
v_gene: TRBV11-3; j_gene: TRBJ1-1; d_gene: NA; abundance: many; CDR3aa: CASLRGPNTEAFF; CDR3nt: TGTGCCAGCCTCCGGGGGCCGAACACTGAAGCTTTCTTT
v_gene: TRBV2; j_gene: TRBJ1-4; d_gene: TRBD1; abundance: many; CDR3aa: CASSEQGAANEKLFF; CDR3nt: TGTGCCAGCAGTGAGCAGGGGGCGGCTAATGAAAAACTGTTTTTT
v_gene: TRBV20-1; j_gene: TRBJ2-3; d_gene: TRBD2; abundance: NA; CDR3aa: CSGTSGPDTQYF; CDR3nt: TGCAGTGGGACTAGCGGACCAGATACGCAGTATTTT
v_gene: TRBV3-1; j_gene: TRBJ2-5; d_gene: TRBD2; abundance: many; CDR3aa: CASSPRTSAETQYF; CDR3nt: TGTGCCAGCAGCCCCAGGACTAGCGCAGAGACCCAGTACTTC
v_gene: TRBV20-1; j_gene: TRBJ2-1; d_gene: TRBD2; abundance: NA; CDR3aa: CSPRRYGTSGYNEQFF; CDR3nt: TGCAGTCCTAGAAGGTATGGAACTAGCGGATACAATGAGCAGTTCTTC
v_gene: TRBV14; j_gene: TRBJ2-1; d_gene: NA; abundance: few; CDR3aa: CASSQGSGSFSNEQFF; CDR3nt: TGTGCCAGCAGCCAAGGGTCAGGGTCTTTTAGTAATGAGCAGTTCTTC
v_gene: TRBV5-1; j_gene: TRBJ2-5; d_gene: TRBD2; abundance: NA; CDR3aa: CASSLRLAGVETQYF; CDR3nt: TGCGCCAGCAGCTTGCGACTAGCGGGGGTGGAGACCCAGTACTTC